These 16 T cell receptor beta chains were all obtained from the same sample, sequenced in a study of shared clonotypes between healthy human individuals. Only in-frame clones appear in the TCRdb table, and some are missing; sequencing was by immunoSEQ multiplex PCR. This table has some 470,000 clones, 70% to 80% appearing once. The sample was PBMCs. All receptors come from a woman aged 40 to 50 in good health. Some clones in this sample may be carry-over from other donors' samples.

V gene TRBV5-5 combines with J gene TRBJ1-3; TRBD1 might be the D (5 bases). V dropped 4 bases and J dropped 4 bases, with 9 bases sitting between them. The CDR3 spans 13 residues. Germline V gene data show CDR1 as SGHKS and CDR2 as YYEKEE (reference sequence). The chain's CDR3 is CASSTQGGNTIYF. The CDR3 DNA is TGTGCCAGCAGCACCCAGGGAGGAAACACCATATATTTT. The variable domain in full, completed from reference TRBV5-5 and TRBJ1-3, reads DAGVTQSPTHLIKTRGQQVTLRCSPISGHKSVSWYQQVLGQGPQFIFQYYEKEERGRGNFPDRFSARQFPNYSSELNVNALLLGDSALYLCASSTQGGNTIYFGEGSWLTVV.

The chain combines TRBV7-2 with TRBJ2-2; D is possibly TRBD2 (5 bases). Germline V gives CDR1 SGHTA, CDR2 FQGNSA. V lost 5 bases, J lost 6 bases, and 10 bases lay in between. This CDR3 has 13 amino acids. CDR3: CASSTLVAGELFF. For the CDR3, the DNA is TGTGCCAGCAGCACACTAGTCGCCGGGGAGCTGTTTTTT.

CDR3 DNA sequence: TGTGCCAGCAGCCCCCTGGGACGGAACACTGAAGCTTTCTTT. Its translation: CASSPLGRNTEAFF. This sequence joins TRBV9 and TRBJ1-1; perhaps TRBD1 as D (5 bases). V lost 4 bases and J 1 base, leaving 11 bases between the germline ends. Germline CDR1 SGDLS, CDR2 YYNGEE. The CDR3 is 14 amino acids.

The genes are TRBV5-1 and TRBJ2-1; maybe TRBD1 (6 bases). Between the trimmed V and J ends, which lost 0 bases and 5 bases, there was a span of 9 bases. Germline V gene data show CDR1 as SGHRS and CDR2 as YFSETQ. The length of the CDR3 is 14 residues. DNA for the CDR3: TGCGCCAGCAGCTTGGGACAGGAGCACAATGAGCAGTTCTTC. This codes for CASSLGQEHNEQFF.

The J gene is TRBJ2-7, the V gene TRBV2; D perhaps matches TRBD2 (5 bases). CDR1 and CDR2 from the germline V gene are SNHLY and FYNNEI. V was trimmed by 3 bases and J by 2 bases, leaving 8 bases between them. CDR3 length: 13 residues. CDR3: CASSEDSPYEQYF. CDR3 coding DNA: TGTGCCAGCAGTGAGGACTCCCCCTACGAGCAGTACTTC. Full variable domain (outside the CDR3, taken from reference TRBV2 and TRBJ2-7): EPEVTQTPSHQVTQMGQEVILRCVPISNHLYFYWYRQILGQKVEFLVSFYNNEISEKSEIFDDQFSVERPDGSNFTLKIRSTKLEDSAMYFCASSEDSPYEQYFGPGTRLTVT.

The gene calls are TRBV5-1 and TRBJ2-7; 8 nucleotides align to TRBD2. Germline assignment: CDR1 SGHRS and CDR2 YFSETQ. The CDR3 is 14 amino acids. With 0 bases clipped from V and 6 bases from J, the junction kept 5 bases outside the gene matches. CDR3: CASSLAGLGGEQYF. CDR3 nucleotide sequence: TGCGCCAGCAGCTTGGCGGGACTAGGTGGCGAGCAGTACTTC.

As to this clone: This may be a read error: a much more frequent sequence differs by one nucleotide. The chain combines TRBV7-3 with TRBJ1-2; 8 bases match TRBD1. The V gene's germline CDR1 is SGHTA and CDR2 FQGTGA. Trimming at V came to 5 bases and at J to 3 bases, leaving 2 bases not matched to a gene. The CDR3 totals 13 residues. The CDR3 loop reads CASSLGQDYGYTF. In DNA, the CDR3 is TGTGCCAGCAGCCTGGGACAGGACTATGGCTACACCTTC.

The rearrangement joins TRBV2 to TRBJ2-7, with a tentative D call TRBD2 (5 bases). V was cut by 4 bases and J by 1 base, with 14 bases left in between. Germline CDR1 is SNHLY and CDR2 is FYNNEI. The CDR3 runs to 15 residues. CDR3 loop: CASSAVRVQSYEQYF. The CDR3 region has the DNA TGTGCCAGCAGTGCGGTGCGGGTCCAGTCCTACGAGCAGTACTTC.

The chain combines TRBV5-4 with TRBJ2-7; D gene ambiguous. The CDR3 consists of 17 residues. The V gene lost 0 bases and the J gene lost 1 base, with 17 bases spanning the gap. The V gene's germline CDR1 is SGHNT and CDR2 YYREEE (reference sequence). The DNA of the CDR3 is TGTGCCAGCAGCTTGGCCCCCCCAAGGACGGATTCCTACGAGCAGTACTTC. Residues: CASSLAPPRTDSYEQYF.

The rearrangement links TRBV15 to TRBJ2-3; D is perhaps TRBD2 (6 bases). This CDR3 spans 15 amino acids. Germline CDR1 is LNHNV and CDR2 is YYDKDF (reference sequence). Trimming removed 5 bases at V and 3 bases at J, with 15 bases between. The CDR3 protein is CATSSNRDSTDTQYF. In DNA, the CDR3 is TGTGCCACCAGCTCAAACCGGGACTCGACAGATACGCAGTATTTT.

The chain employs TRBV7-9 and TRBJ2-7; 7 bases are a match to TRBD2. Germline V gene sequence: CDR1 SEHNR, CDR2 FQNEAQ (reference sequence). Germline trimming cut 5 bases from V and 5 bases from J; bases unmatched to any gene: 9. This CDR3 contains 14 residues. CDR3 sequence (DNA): TGTGCCAGCAGCCAGAGTGGCGGGAGCGACGAGCAGTACTTC. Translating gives CASSQSGGSDEQYF.

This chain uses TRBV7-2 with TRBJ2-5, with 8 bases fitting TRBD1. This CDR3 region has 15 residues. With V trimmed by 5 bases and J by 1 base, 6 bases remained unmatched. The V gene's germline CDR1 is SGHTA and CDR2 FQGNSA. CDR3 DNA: TGTGCCAGCAGCCTTAGCGACAGGGGCCAAGAGACCCAGTACTTC. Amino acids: CASSLSDRGQETQYF.

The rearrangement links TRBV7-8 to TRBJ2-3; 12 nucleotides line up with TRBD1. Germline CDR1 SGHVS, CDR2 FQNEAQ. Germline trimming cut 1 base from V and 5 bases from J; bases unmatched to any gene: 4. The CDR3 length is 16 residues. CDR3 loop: CASSLVRDRGRDTQYF. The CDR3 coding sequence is TGTGCCAGCAGCTTAGTTCGGGACAGGGGGCGAGATACGCAGTATTTT. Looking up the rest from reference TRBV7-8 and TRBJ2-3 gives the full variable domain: GAGVSQSPRYKVAKRGQDVALRCDPISGHVSLFWYQQALGQGPEFLTYFQNEAQLDKSGLPSDRFFAERPEGSVSTLKIQRTQQEDSAVYLCASSLVRDRGRDTQYFGPGTRLTVL.

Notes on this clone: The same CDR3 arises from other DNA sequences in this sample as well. The CDR3 DNA is TGTGCCAGCAGCTTGGACAGGGACTCCGAGCAGTACTTC. Translating gives CASSLDRDSEQYF. The chain has TRBV7-3 and TRBJ2-7; 8 bases line up with TRBD1. With 3 bases clipped from V and 6 bases from J, the junction kept 4 bases outside the gene matches. This CDR3 spans 13 amino acids. CDR1 and CDR2 from the germline V gene are SGHTA and FQGTGA. The variable domain in full, completed from reference TRBV7-3 and TRBJ2-7, reads GAGVSQTPSNKVTEKGKYVELRCDPISGHTALYWYRQSLGQGPEFLIYFQGTGAADDSGLPNDRFFAVRPEGSVSTLKIQRTERGDSAVYLCASSLDRDSEQYFGPGTRLTVT.

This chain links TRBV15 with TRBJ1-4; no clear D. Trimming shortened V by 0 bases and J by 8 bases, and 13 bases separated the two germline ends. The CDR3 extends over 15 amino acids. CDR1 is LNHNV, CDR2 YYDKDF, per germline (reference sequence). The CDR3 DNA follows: TGTGCCACCAGCAGAGATAGAGGGTTTCGGGAAAAACTGTTTTTT. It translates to CATSRDRGFREKLFF. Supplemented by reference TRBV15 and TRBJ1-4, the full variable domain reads DAMVIQNPRYQVTQFGKPVTLSCSQTLNHNVMYWYQQKSSQAPKLLFHYYDKDFNNEADTPDNFQSRRPNTSFCFLDIRSPGLGDTAMYLCATSRDRGFREKLFFGSGTQLSVL.

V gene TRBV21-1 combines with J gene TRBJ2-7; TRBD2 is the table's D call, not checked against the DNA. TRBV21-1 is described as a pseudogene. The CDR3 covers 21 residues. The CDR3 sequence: CASSKALDSPMLGLAGGEQYF. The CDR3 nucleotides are TGTGCCAGCAGCAAAGCGCTTGATTCTCCCATGTTGGGACTAGCGGGAGGCGAGCAGTACTTC.